These T cell receptor beta chains were read from a single sample in a study of OX40 agonist ivuxolimab in advanced cancers. TCRdb keeps only in-frame clones here, not all; method: immunoSEQ multiplex PCR. The sample shows under 85,000 clones, around 84% of them seen only once. The material was CD4+ or CD8+ T cells sorted from blood, obtained in a trial of the OX40 agonist ivuxolimab. The receptors were gathered from an adult with an advanced solid tumor such as melanoma, head and neck, liver or kidney cancer. Each CDR3 is given with its conserved first and last residue. The D gene is left open where the match is weak. Expanded clones are given a class, and other clones once, few, many or no size at all.

clone size	J gene	D gene	CDR3 length	V gene	CDR3 protein	CDR3 DNA
few	TRBJ2-7	TRBD1	15	TRBV18	CASSAPGQGIFEQYF	TGTGCCAGCTCAGCTCCGGGACAGGGAATCTTCGAGCAGTACTTC
once	TRBJ2-7	TRBD2	15	TRBV28	CASTVTGTRAYEQYF	TGTGCCAGCACCGTTACAGGGACTAGAGCCTACGAGCAGTACTTC
NA	TRBJ2-5	NA	13	TRBV7-3	CASSSSRGETQYF	TGTGCCAGCAGCTCTTCAAGAGGAGAGACCCAGTACTTC
NA	TRBJ1-1	NA	17	TRBV5-1	CASSLASGGPMNTEAFF	TGCGCCAGCAGCTTGGCCTCGGGGGGCCCCATGAACACTGAAGCTTTCTTT
NA	TRBJ1-1	NA	14	TRBV5-4	CASSLDGGYGEAFF	TGTGCCAGCAGCTTGGACGGGGGCTACGGTGAAGCTTTCTTT
NA	TRBJ1-2	NA	14	TRBV4-2	CASSQDWAGHGYTF	TGTGCCAGCAGCCAAGATTGGGCAGGGCATGGCTACACCTTC
NA	TRBJ1-4	NA	16	TRBV5-6	CASSGWTAGSNEKLFF	TGTGCCAGCAGCGGATGGACTGCCGGGAGCAATGAAAAACTGTTTTTT
NA	TRBJ2-7	NA	16	TRBV5-8	CASSSTTGLISYEQYF	TGTGCCAGCAGCTCAACGACGGGACTGATCTCCTACGAGCAGTACTTC
NA	TRBJ1-3	NA	14	TRBV6-5	CATLAPGSGNTIYF	TGTGCCACCCTCGCTCCCGGCTCTGGAAACACCATATATTTT
NA	TRBJ1-2	TRBD1	14	TRBV19	CASRGTGLSHGYTF	TGTGCCAGTAGGGGGACAGGATTGTCCCATGGCTACACCTTC
NA	TRBJ1-5	NA	12	TRBV28	CASRGGLQPQHF	TGTGCCAGTCGGGGGGGGCTTCAGCCCCAGCATTTT
NA	TRBJ2-6	NA	23	TRBV21-1	CASSKGQRRGLAGGASGANVLTF	TGTGCCAGCAGCAAAGGACAAAGGCGGGGACTAGCGGGGGGCGCCTCTGGGGCCAACGTCCTGACTTTC
NA	TRBJ1-2	TRBD1	14	TRBV7-9	CAVRQGLGDYGYTF	TGTGCCGTCCGACAGGGTCTTGGGGACTATGGCTACACCTTC
NA	TRBJ2-3	TRBD2	15	TRBV7-3	CASSFGLANTDTQYF	TGTGCCAGCAGCTTCGGACTAGCTAACACAGATACGCAGTATTTT
once	TRBJ2-5	NA	16	TRBV13	CASTPTWRDNQETQYF	TGTGCCAGCACCCCCACGTGGAGAGATAACCAAGAGACCCAGTACTTC
NA	TRBJ2-2	TRBD1	15	TRBV28	CASRITGANTGELFF	TGTGCCAGCAGGATTACAGGGGCGAACACCGGGGAGCTGTTTTTT
NA	TRBJ2-5	TRBD2	12	TRBV27	CASSGGGETQYF	TGTGCCAGCTCGGGGGGGGGAGAGACCCAGTACTTC
NA	TRBJ1-5	NA	15	TRBV5-6	CASCRSDVGNQPQHF	TGTGCCAGCTGTCGGTCCGACGTGGGCAATCAGCCCCAGCATTTT
NA	TRBJ2-5	TRBD1	14	TRBV19	CASGPGQGEETQYF	TGTGCCAGTGGGCCGGGACAGGGAGAGGAGACCCAGTACTTC
NA	TRBJ2-3	TRBD1	13	TRBV19	CASQGQNTDTQYF	TGTGCCTCCCAGGGACAGAACACAGATACGCAGTATTTT
NA	TRBJ2-7	TRBD2	15	TRBV28	CASSTTGTSGYEQYF	TGTGCCAGCAGTACTACCGGGACTAGCGGCTACGAGCAGTACTTC
NA	TRBJ1-2	TRBD1	13	TRBV10-3	CATGTGSDYGYTF	TGTGCCACCGGGACAGGGTCTGACTATGGCTACACCTTC
NA	TRBJ1-1	NA	12	TRBV6-1	CASSRVGTEAFF	TGTGCCAGCAGCAGGGTGGGCACTGAAGCTTTCTTT
NA	TRBJ1-6	NA	14	TRBV27	CASTPGQGQSPLHF	TGTGCCAGCACCCCTGGTCAGGGCCAATCACCCCTCCACTTT
NA	TRBJ2-7	NA	13	TRBV27	CASSLHSSYEQYF	TGTGCCAGCAGTTTACACAGCTCCTACGAGCAGTACTTC
few	TRBJ1-2	NA	14	TRBV7-8	CASSLRDNGGGYTF	TGTGCCAGCAGCTTACGGGACAACGGGGGTGGCTACACCTTC
NA	TRBJ2-5	TRBD1	14	TRBV10-3	CAISPTGGQETQYF	TGTGCCATCAGCCCCACAGGGGGACAAGAGACCCAGTACTTC
once	TRBJ2-1	TRBD1	12	TRBV5-4	CASSTQGDEQFF	TGTGCCAGCAGCACCCAGGGGGATGAGCAGTTCTTC
NA	TRBJ2-1	NA	15	TRBV11-2	CASSAEPGYNNEQFF	TGTGCCAGCAGCGCAGAACCGGGATATAACAATGAGCAGTTCTTC
few	TRBJ2-3	NA	15	TRBV4-2	CASSQGSQGTDTQYF	TGTGCCAGCAGCCAAGGATCACAGGGAACAGATACGCAGTATTTT
NA	TRBJ2-3	NA	11	TRBV6-1	CASSDRDTQYF	TGTGCCAGCAGTGATAGGGATACGCAGTATTTT
NA	TRBJ1-5	NA	16	TRBV28	CASSFLTAESNQPQHF	TGTGCCAGCAGTTTCCTTACCGCAGAAAGCAATCAGCCCCAGCATTTT
NA	TRBJ2-1	TRBD2	16	TRBV7-8	CASSSLAGGSYNEQFF	TGTGCCAGCAGCTCACTAGCGGGGGGCTCCTACAATGAGCAGTTCTTC
NA	TRBJ1-5	TRBD1	18	TRBV18	CASSPCLGGQVNIQPQHF	TGTGCCAGCTCACCATGTTTGGGTGGACAGGTTAATATCCAGCCCCAGCATTTT
NA	TRBJ2-5	NA	11	TRBV6-6	CASSGGETQYF	TGTGCCAGCAGTGGAGGTGAGACCCAGTACTTC
NA	TRBJ2-3	TRBD2	17	TRBV5-1	CASSLSAGVASTDTQYF	TGCGCCAGCAGCTTGAGCGCGGGGGTCGCTAGCACAGATACGCAGTATTTT
NA	TRBJ1-2	TRBD1	16	TRBV2	CASSETRDRTNYGYTF	TGTGCCAGCAGTGAAACGAGGGACAGGACTAACTATGGCTACACCTTC
NA	TRBJ2-1	TRBD1	15	TRBV9	CASSVATGGRNEQFF	TGTGCCAGCAGCGTAGCGACAGGGGGCCGCAATGAGCAGTTCTTC
NA	TRBJ1-1	NA	14	TRBV27	CASSLRSGQTEAFF	TGTGCCAGCAGCCTAAGATCAGGGCAGACTGAAGCTTTCTTT
NA	TRBJ1-5	NA	15	TRBV18	CASSRLGQRNQPQHF	TGTGCCAGCTCACGGCTCGGACAACGCAATCAGCCCCAGCATTTT
NA	TRBJ2-1	TRBD2	15	TRBV5-4	CASSLELAERNEQFF	TGTGCCAGCAGCTTGGAACTAGCGGAGAGGAATGAGCAGTTCTTC
once	TRBJ2-1	TRBD2	16	TRBV14	CASSQDRSRGGNEQFF	TGTGCCAGCAGCCAAGATAGATCGCGGGGGGGCAATGAGCAGTTCTTC
NA	TRBJ2-2	NA	16	TRBV5-5	CASSLRERVDTGELFF	TGTGCCAGCAGCTTAAGGGAGAGGGTGGACACCGGGGAGCTGTTTTTT
once	TRBJ1-2	NA	12	TRBV5-1	CASSLASAGYTF	TGCGCCAGCAGCTTGGCATCTGCTGGCTACACCTTC
NA	TRBJ1-1	NA	19	TRBV4-1	CASSQSYRPDSAMNTEAFF	TGCGCCAGCAGCCAGTCTTACCGACCGGACTCTGCTATGAACACTGAAGCTTTCTTT
NA	TRBJ2-2	NA	16	TRBV9	CASSVMGGLNTGELFF	TGTGCCAGCAGCGTAATGGGCGGACTGAACACCGGGGAGCTGTTTTTT